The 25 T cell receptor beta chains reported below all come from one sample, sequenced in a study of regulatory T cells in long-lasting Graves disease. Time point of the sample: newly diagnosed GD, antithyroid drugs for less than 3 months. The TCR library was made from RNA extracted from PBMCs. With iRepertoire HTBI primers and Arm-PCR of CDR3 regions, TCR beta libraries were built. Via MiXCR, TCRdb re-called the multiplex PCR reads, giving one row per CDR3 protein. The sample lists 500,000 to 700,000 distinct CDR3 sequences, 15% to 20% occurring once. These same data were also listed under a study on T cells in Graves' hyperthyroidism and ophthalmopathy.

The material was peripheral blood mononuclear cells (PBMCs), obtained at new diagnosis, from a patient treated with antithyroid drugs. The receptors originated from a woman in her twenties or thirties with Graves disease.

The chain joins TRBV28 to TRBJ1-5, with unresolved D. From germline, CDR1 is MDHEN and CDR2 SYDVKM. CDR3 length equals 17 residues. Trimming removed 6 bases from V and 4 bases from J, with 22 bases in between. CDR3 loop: CASRIETRAELNQPQHF. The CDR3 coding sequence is TGTGCCAGCAGAATAGAGACCCGGGCAGAACTAAATCAGCCCCAGCATTTT. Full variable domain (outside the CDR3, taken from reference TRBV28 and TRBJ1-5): DVKVTQSSRYLVKRTGEKVFLECVQDMDHENMFWYRQDPGLGLRLIYFSYDVKMKEKGDIPEGYSVSREKKERFSLILESASTNQTSMYLCASRIETRAELNQPQHFGDGTRLSIL.

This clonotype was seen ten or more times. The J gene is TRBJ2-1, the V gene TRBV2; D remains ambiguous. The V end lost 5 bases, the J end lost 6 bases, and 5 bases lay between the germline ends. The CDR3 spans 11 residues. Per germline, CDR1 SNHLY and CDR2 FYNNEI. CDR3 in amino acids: CASSRPNEQFF. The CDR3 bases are TGTGCCAGCAGTCGACCCAATGAGCAGTTCTTC. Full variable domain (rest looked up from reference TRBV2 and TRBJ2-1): EPEVTQTPSHQVTQMGQEVILRCVPISNHLYFYWYRQILGQKVEFLVSFYNNEISEKSEIFDDQFSVERPDGSNFTLKIRSTKLEDSAMYFCASSRPNEQFFGPGTRLTVL.

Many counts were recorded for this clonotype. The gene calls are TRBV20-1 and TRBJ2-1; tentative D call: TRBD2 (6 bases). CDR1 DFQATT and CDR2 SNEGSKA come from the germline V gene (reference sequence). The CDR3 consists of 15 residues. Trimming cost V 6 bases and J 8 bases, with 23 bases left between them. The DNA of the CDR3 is TGCAGTGCCCTCTCTTCGGTTGGGGGGAGCGATGAGCAGTTCTTC. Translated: CSALSSVGGSDEQFF.

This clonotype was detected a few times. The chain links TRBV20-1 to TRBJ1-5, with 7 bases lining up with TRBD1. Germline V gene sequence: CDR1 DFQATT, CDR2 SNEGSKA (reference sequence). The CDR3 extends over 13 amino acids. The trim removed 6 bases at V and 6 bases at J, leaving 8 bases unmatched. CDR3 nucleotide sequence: TGCAGTGCGGACGTGTACAGGGGTCAGCCCCAGCATTTT. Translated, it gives CSADVYRGQPQHF.

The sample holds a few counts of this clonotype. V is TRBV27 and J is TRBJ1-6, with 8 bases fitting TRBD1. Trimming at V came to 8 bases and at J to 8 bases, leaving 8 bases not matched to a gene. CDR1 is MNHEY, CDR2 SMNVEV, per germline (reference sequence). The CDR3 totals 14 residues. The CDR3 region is CASGEQGDHSPLHF. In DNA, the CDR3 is TGTGCCAGCGGAGAACAGGGGGATCATTCACCCCTCCACTTT.

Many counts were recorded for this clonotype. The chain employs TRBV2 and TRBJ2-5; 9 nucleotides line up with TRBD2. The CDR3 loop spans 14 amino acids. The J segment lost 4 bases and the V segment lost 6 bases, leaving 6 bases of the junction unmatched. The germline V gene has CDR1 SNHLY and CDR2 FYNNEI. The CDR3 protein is CASSIPAGGETQYF. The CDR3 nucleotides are TGTGCCAGCAGCATTCCAGCGGGAGGAGAGACCCAGTACTTC.

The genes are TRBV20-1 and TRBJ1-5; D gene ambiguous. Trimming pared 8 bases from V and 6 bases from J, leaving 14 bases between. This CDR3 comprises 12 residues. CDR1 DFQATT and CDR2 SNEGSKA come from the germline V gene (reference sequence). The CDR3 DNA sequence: TGCAGTTGGGGTAGGGAAGGTCAGCCCCAGCATTTT. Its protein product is CSWGREGQPQHF.

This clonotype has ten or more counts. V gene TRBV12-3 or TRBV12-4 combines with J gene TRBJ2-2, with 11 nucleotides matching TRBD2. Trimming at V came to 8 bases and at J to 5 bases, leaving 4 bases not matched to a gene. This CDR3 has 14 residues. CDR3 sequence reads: CASRASGRTGELFF. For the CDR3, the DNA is TGTGCCAGCCGGGCTAGCGGGAGGACCGGGGAGCTGTTTTTT.

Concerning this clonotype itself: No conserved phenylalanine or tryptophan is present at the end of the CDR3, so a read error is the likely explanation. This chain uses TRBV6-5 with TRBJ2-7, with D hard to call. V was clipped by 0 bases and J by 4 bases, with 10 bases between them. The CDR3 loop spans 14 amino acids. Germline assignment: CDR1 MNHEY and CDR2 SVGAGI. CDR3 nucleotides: TGTGCCAGCAGTTACTCGGCCAGTACGTACGAGCAGTACCTC. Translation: CASSYSASTYEQYL.

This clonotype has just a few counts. The CDR3 DNA reads TGTGCCACCAGTGATTTCAGGGCGCCGAGCGAGCAGTACTTC. This gives the protein CATSDFRAPSEQYF. V usage is TRBV24-1 and J usage is TRBJ2-7, with D possibly matching TRBD1 (5 bases). Germline values: CDR1 KGHDR, CDR2 SFDVKD. The CDR3 is made up of 14 amino acids. V was trimmed by 1 base and J by 6 bases, leaving 12 bases between them.

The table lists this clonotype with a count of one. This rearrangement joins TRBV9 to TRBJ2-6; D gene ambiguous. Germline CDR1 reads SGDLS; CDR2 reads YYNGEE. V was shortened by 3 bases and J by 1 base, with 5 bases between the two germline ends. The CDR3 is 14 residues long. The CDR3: CASSAPSGANVLTF. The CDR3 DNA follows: TGTGCCAGCAGCGCCCCTTCTGGGGCCAACGTCCTGACTTTC.

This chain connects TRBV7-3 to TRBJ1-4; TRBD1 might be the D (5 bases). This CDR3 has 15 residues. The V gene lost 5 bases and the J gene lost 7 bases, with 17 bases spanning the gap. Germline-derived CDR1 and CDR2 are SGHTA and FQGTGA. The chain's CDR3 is CASSPGDSRGEKLFF. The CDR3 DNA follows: TGTGCCAGCAGCCCTGGGGATTCAAGGGGTGAAAAACTGTTTTTT.

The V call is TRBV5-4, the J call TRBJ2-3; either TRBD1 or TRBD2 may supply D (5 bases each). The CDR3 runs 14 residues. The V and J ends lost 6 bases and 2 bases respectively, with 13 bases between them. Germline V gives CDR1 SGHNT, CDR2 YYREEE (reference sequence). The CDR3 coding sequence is TGTGCCAGCACGAACGGGACGGTCACAGATACGCAGTATTTT. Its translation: CASTNGTVTDTQYF.

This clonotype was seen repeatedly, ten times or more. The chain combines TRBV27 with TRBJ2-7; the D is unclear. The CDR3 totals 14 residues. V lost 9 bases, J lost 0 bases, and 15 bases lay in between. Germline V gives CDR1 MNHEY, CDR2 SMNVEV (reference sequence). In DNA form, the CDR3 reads TGTGCCAGTCGGTCTACCCACAGCTCCTACGAGCAGTACTTC. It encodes CASRSTHSSYEQYF.

This chain's CDR3 is CSARVLVGAEAFF. CDR3 sequence (DNA): TGCAGTGCTAGAGTTTTGGTGGGCGCTGAAGCTTTCTTT. The chain joins TRBV20-1 to TRBJ1-1; D is undetermined. CDR1 and CDR2 from the germline V gene are DFQATT and SNEGSKA (reference sequence). There are 13 residues in the CDR3. Trimming removed 1 base at V and 6 bases at J, with 12 bases between.

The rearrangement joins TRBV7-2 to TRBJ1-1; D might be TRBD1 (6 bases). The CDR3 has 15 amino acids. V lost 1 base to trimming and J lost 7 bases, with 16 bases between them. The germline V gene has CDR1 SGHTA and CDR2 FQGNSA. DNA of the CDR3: TGTGCCAGCAGCTTAGGGGGGGGGCTGGGTGATGAAGCTTTCTTT. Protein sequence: CASSLGGGLGDEAFF.

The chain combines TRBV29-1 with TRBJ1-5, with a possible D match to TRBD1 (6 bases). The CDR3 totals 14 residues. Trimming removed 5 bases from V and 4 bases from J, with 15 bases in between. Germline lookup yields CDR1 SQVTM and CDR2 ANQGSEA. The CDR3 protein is CSVRGAGLNQPQHF. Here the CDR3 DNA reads TGCAGCGTTCGGGGGGCAGGACTGAATCAGCCCCAGCATTTT. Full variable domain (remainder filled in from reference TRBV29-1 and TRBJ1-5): SAVISQKPSRDICQRGTSLTIQCQVDSQVTMMFWYRQQPGQSLTLIATANQGSEATYESGFVIDKFPISRPNLTFSTLTVSNMSPEDSSIYLCSVRGAGLNQPQHFGDGTRLSIL.

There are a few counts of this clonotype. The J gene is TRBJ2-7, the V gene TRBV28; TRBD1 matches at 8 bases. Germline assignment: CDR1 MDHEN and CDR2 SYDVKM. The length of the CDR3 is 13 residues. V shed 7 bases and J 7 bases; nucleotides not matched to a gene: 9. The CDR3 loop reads CASTLDRVREQYF. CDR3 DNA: TGTGCCAGCACCTTGGACAGGGTCCGTGAGCAGTACTTC.

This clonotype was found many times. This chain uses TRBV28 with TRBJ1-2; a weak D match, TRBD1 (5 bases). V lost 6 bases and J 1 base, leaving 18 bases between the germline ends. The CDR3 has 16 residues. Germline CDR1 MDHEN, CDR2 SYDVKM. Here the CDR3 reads CASSPDLGRGNYGYTF. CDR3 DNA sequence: TGTGCCAGCAGCCCGGACCTGGGGCGCGGTAACTATGGCTACACCTTC.

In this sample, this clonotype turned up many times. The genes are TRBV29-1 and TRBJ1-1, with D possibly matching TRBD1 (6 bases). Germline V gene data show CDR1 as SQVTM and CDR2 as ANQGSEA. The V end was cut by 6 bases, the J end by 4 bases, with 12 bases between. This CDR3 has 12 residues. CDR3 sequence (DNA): TGCAGCGTCCATACAGGGATCACTGAAGCTTTCTTT. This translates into CSVHTGITEAFF.

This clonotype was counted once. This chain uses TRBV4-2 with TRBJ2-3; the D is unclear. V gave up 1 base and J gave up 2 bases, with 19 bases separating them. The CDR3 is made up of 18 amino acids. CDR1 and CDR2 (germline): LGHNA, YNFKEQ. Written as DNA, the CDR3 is TGTGCCAGCAGCCAAGGGGTCCCCGGCTACCAAGACACAGATACGCAGTATTTT. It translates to CASSQGVPGYQDTDTQYF.

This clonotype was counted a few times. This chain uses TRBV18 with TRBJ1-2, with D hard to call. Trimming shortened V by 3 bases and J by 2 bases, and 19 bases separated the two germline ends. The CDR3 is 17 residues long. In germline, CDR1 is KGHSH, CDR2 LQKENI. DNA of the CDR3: TGTGCCAGCTCACCGAGGCTGATCGGTGCGACGAACTATGGCTACACCTTC. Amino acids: CASSPRLIGATNYGYTF.

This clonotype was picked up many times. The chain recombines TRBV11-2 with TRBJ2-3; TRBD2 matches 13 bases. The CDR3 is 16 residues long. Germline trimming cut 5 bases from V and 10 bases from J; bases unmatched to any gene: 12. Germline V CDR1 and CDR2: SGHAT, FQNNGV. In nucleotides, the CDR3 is TGTGCCAGCAGCCCGAGTTGGACTAGCGGGAGTCTTTCGCAGTATTTT. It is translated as CASSPSWTSGSLSQYF.

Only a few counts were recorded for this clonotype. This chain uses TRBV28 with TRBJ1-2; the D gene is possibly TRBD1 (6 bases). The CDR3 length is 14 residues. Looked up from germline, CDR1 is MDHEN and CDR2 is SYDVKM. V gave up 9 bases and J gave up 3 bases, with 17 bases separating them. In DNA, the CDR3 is TGTGCCAGTTCCTTCTGGGGGGCGGACTATGGCTACACCTTC. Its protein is CASSFWGADYGYTF.

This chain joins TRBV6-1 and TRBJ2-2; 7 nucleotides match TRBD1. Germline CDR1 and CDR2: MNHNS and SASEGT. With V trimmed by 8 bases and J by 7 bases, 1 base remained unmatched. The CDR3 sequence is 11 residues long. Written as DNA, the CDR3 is TGTGCCAGCGGGACAGTCGGGGAGCTGTTTTTT. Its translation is CASGTVGELFF.